This T cell receptor beta chain is from a study of blood T cells in healthy people across ages (dated by TCRdb to 2013 to 2016). Notes on the research overall: In model experiments, template switching captured about one uniquely barcoded TCR beta cDNA molecule for every two T cells. To avoid experimental bias, donors of different ages were randomly spread across the sequencing lanes. The study analyzed two additional independent replicas of 1 million unique cDNA reads from the same blood draw for two donors, one aged 18 to 29 and one aged 80 or older. To track age-related changes in TCR beta repertoire diversity, the study relied on deep sequencing normalized with unique cDNA molecular identifiers. Four age groups were formed from the donors: young (average approximately 16 years), middle-aged (approximately 42), aged (roughly 56) and long-lived (more than 75). General study outcomes and caveats: Total diversity estimates from one million sequenced T cells were considered lower bounds and underestimates. Compared with the aged group, the long-lived group had more naive CD4+ T cells, fewer expanded clones and increased TCR diversity, a pattern suggesting age selection. Donor CMV infection status was unknown, potentially confounding age-related changes in expanded clonotypes. Conclusive comparison of naive and antigen-experienced compartments was prevented by the profiling of bulk unsorted PBMCs. Observed TCR beta diversity per million T cells fell roughly linearly with age, and a significant reduction was already apparent by age about 38. A strong correlation was found between observed TCR beta diversity and the percentage of naive T cells measured by flow cytometry.

Donors were 30 to 45 systemically healthy Caucasian individuals from Russia aged roughly 6 to 90 years. Each donor gave 8 to 10 milliliters of peripheral blood, drawn into EDTA-treated Vacutainer tubes. PBMCs were isolated by Ficoll-Paque density-gradient centrifugation, with at least 6 million obtained per sample. Total RNA, at least 5.5 micrograms per sample, was extracted from PBMCs with Trizol reagent. The percentages of naive CD45RAhigh/CD27high T cells were determined by flow cytometry on a PBMC aliquot from every donor. With respect to this clonotype: Its antigen is unknown. Per-base quality was not reported, and no clone a single base away is much larger than it.

Libraries were constructed by 5' RACE. A second PCR of roughly 7 to 11 cycles was performed with a sample-barcoded 5' primer and a J-beta primer mix. A template-switch 5' adaptor carrying 12 random nucleotides introduced a unique molecular identifier onto each TCR beta cDNA molecule. At least 2.5 million CDR3-containing paired-end reads were obtained from each sample. The Mint cDNA synthesis kit, primed by a TRBC-specific oligonucleotide, was used to synthesize first-strand cDNA from all RNA. Following uracil-DNA glycosylase treatment, a first 18-cycle PCR with universal primers M1SS and BC2_uni_R was performed on all cDNA. The paper's data handling went like this. Normalization of each sample was performed by random selection of 1 million high-quality reads, each carrying a distinct molecular identifier. Instead of being binned into consensus sequences, reads that shared molecular identifiers were thrown out. MiTCR, with a Q25 quality threshold and the strictest error-elimination algorithm, was used for CDR3 identification, clonotype clustering and error correction. A nonparametric unseen species model using Euler transformation provided a lower-bound estimate of total TCR beta diversity. Clones were called with MiXCR by TCRdb after fastp trimmed the public reads at Q25, and only in-frame beta chains were retained. CDR3 protein duplicates are merged, each entry listing the most common genes and DNA. TCRdb assigned the V and J calls; the authors' analysis was not used. For this sample the table gives around 2 million distinct CDR3 sequences, of which roughly two fifths were detected only once. The biggest ten clones account for about 23% of the sample.

The CDR3, cysteine through phenylalanine, is 16 amino acids long. Here the CDR3 DNA is all that survives: 48 bases in frame from base 1. Sequences SGHRS (CDR1) and YFSETQ (CDR2) are obtained from the germline V gene. Germline trimming amounts to 4 bases on V and 6 bases on J, with 16 as the count of junction bases outside the gene matches. The chain employs TRBV5-1 and TRBJ2-7; a stretch of 7 junction bases matches TRBD1. This clonotype was sampled from a human donor in good health. The source material was blood. The encoded CDR3 is CASSKGQLNSPSEQYF. The base sequence is TGCGCCAGCAGCAAGGGACAGCTCAACTCCCCCTCCGAGCAGTACTTC.